The entry that follows covers one TCR beta chain sequence. This clonotype appeared many times. The clone's antigen remains unknown. Per-base qualities were not stored, and no clone one base away is much larger. V is cut by 10 bases and J by 1 base, and the space between the germline ends is 6 bases. Via the germline V gene, CDR1 is ENHRY and CDR2 SYGVKD. The CDR3 spans 11 residues, from the cysteine through the phenylalanine. The read is trimmed to its CDR3 DNA, 33 bases read in frame from base 1. The data originate from a study of early T cells in non-severe SARS-CoV-2 infection (dated by TCRdb to the early 2020s). With regard to the full study: Because TCR sequencing was done on bulk RNA from unsorted whole blood, the alpha and beta chains could not be paired. Study-level results and caveats: VDJdb matching was skewed toward anti-spike CD8 responses and likely underestimated virus-specific expansions by missing private and CD4 specificities.

This was a case-control study nested in a cohort of healthcare workers in London, UK, who had nasopharyngeal swab PCR tests and blood samples taken every week. Healthcare workers were enrolled in the week of the UK lockdown, from 23 to 31 March 2020, and were followed every week for up to roughly 15 weeks. The library was prepared using 5' RACE. TCRdb names NextSeq 500 as the instrument used. In the TCR library protocol, unique molecular identifiers were attached to individual cDNA molecules to correct for PCR bias and sequencing error. Sequencing covered both TCR alpha and beta chains, and within each sample the abundances of alpha and beta sequences were tightly co-correlated. Regarding the original processing steps: V gene, J gene and CDR3 annotation of TCR sequences was performed with Decombinator V4. Expanded TCRs were defined as changing significantly between any two time points under a Poisson model with p below 0.0001. Abundances of TCRs were expressed as counts per million after normalisation to the total number of TCRs sequenced in each sample. MAIT TCRs were defined by TRAV1-2 paired with TRAJ12, TRAJ20 or TRAJ33, and iNKT TCRs by TRAV10 paired with TRAJ18. VDJdb, accessed 1 November 2021, was searched for CMV, EBV and SARS-CoV-2 annotated TCRs, excluding TCRs annotated for multiple antigens. TCRdb reanalyzed the raw reads on its own, using fastp at Q25 for trimming and MiXCR for clone calling, and kept in-frame beta chains. Every distinct CDR3 protein forms one entry, paired with its most common genes and DNA. The V and J calls, along with clone size, are taken from TCRdb and not from the paper's own processing. Within this sample are around 20,000 distinct CDR3 sequences, with less than 5% of them counted one time only. Of the sample, approximately 5% is held by the ten largest clones.

This TCR was sampled from an adult who was a healthcare worker with PCR-confirmed SARS-CoV-2 infection or an uninfected control (not recorded which). What was sequenced was whole blood. The chain is encoded by TRBV10-3 joined to TRBJ2-3; no confident D gene assignment can be made. The DNA sequence is given as TGTGCCACTACCGGCACAGATACGCAGTATTTT. The encoded protein is CATTGTDTQYF.